These T cell receptor beta chains were read from a single sample in a study of blood T cell repertoires in COVID-19. Method: immunoSEQ multiplex PCR; TCRdb's copy keeps in-frame clones and lacks some. The sample yields 150,000 or so clones, roughly 80% seen once. The sample comprised PBMCs or T cells enriched from blood (not recorded which). The receptors originated from a woman between 50 and 59 years old who had recovered from COVID-19. Each CDR3 is given with its conserved first and last residue. The order of the fields is D gene, J gene, V gene, clone size, CDR3 protein, CDR3 DNA. D genes are given only for firm matches. The size field is filled for only some rows; it gives once, few, many or a size class.

D gene: TRBD1; J gene: TRBJ2-3; V gene: TRBV10-1; clone size: .; CDR3 protein: CASLGQLSTDTQYF; CDR3 DNA: TGCGCCAGCCTGGGACAGCTTAGCACAGATACGCAGTATTTT
D gene: .; J gene: TRBJ1-5; V gene: TRBV2; clone size: .; CDR3 protein: CASSGGGFNQPQHF; CDR3 DNA: TGTGCCAGCAGTGGCGGGGGATTCAATCAGCCCCAGCATTTT
D gene: TRBD2; J gene: TRBJ2-2; V gene: TRBV28; clone size: .; CDR3 protein: CASSLAGLAAANTGELFF; CDR3 DNA: TGTGCCAGCAGTTTAGCAGGACTAGCGGCTGCGAACACCGGGGAGCTGTTTTTT
D gene: .; J gene: TRBJ2-7; V gene: TRBV27; clone size: .; CDR3 protein: CASSPGASYEQYF; CDR3 DNA: TGTGCCAGCAGCCCAGGTGCCTCCTACGAGCAGTACTTC
D gene: TRBD1; J gene: TRBJ1-2; V gene: TRBV28; clone size: once; CDR3 protein: CASTPRDRVWLMYGYTF; CDR3 DNA: TGTGCCAGCACCCCCAGGGACAGGGTGTGGTTAATGTATGGCTACACCTTC
D gene: .; J gene: TRBJ1-4; V gene: TRBV7-6; clone size: .; CDR3 protein: CASSLDRVDEKLFF; CDR3 DNA: TGTGCCAGCAGCTTAGACAGGGTGGATGAAAAACTGTTTTTT
D gene: TRBD2; J gene: TRBJ2-1; V gene: TRBV7-2; clone size: .; CDR3 protein: CASRDSGGVDEQFF; CDR3 DNA: TGTGCCAGCAGAGATAGCGGGGGGGTGGATGAGCAGTTCTTC
D gene: .; J gene: TRBJ2-5; V gene: TRBV4-1; clone size: .; CDR3 protein: CASSQDSPLQETQYF; CDR3 DNA: TGCGCCAGCAGCCAAGATTCGCCACTACAAGAGACCCAGTACTTC
D gene: TRBD1; J gene: TRBJ2-1; V gene: TRBV28; clone size: .; CDR3 protein: CASSFGDSSYNEQFF; CDR3 DNA: TGTGCCAGCAGTTTTGGGGACAGCTCCTACAATGAGCAGTTCTTC
D gene: .; J gene: TRBJ1-6; V gene: TRBV9; clone size: .; CDR3 protein: CASSAKRGNSPLHF; CDR3 DNA: TGTGCCAGCAGCGCTAAGCGGGGAAATTCACCCCTCCACTTT
D gene: .; J gene: TRBJ2-5; V gene: TRBV10-3; clone size: .; CDR3 protein: CAISDSGAEETQYF; CDR3 DNA: TGTGCCATCAGTGATTCTGGGGCCGAAGAGACCCAGTACTTC
D gene: .; J gene: TRBJ2-1; V gene: TRBV19; clone size: .; CDR3 protein: CASSKAGNIGEQFF; CDR3 DNA: TGTGCCAGTAGTAAGGCAGGGAATATAGGTGAGCAGTTCTTC
D gene: TRBD1; J gene: TRBJ1-4; V gene: TRBV5-1; clone size: .; CDR3 protein: CASSLAGQGEKLFF; CDR3 DNA: TGCGCCAGCAGCTTGGCGGGACAGGGGGAAAAACTGTTTTTT
D gene: TRBD1; J gene: TRBJ2-7; V gene: TRBV6-5; clone size: .; CDR3 protein: CASRGQAPYYEQYF; CDR3 DNA: TGTGCCAGCCGCGGACAGGCCCCCTACTACGAGCAGTACTTC
D gene: TRBD2; J gene: TRBJ2-7; V gene: TRBV5-4; clone size: once; CDR3 protein: CASSSGGTSSYEQYF; CDR3 DNA: TGTGCCAGCAGCTCCGGGGGGACGAGCTCCTACGAGCAGTACTTC
D gene: .; J gene: TRBJ1-1; V gene: TRBV2; clone size: .; CDR3 protein: CASSLTGNTEAFF; CDR3 DNA: TGTGCCAGCAGCCTGACAGGGAACACTGAAGCTTTCTTT
D gene: .; J gene: TRBJ2-5; V gene: TRBV19; clone size: .; CDR3 protein: CASSIAGAGETQYF; CDR3 DNA: TGTGCCAGTAGTATAGCAGGGGCCGGAGAGACCCAGTACTTC